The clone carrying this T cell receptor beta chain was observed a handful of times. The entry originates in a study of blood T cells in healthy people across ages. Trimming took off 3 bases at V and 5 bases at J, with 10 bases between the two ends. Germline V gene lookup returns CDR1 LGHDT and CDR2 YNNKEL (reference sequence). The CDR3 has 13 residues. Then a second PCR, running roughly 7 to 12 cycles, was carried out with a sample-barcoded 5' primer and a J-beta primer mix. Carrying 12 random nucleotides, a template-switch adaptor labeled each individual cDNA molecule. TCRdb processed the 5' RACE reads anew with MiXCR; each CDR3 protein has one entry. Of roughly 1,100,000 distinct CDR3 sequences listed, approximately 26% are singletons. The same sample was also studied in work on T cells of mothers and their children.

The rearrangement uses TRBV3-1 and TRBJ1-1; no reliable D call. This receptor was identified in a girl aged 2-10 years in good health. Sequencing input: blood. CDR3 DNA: TGTGCCAGCAGCCATGCACTCTGGACTGAAGCTTTCTTT. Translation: CASSHALWTEAFF.